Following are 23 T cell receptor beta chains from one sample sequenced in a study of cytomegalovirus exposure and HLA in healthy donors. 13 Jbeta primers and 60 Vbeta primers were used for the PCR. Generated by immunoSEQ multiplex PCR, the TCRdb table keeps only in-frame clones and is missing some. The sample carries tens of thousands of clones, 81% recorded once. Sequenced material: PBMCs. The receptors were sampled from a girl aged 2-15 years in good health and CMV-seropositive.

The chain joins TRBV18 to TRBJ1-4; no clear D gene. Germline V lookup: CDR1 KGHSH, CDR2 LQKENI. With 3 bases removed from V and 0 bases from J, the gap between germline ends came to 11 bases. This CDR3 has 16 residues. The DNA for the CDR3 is TGTGCCAGCTCACCCTCTTCGACTTCAACTAATGAAAAACTGTTTTTT. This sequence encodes CASSPSSTSTNEKLFF.

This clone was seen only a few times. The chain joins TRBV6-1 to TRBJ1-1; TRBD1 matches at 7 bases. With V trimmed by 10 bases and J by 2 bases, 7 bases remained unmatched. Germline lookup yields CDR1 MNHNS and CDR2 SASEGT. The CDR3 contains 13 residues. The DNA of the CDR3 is TGTGCCATCAACAGGGGCGGTAACACTGAAGCTTTCTTT. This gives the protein CAINRGGNTEAFF.

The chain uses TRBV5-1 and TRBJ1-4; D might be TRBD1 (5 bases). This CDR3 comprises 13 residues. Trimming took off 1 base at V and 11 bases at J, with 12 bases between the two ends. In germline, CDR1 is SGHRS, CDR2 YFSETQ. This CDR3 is CASSLRQGDKLFF. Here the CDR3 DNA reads TGCGCCAGCAGCTTGCGGCAGGGTGACAAACTGTTTTTT.

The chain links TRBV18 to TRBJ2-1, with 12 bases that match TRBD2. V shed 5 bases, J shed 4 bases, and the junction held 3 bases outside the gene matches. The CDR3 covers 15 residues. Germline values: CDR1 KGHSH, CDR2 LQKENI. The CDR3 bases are TGTGCCAGCTCAGCGGGACTAGCGGGTTACAATGAGCAGTTCTTC. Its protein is CASSAGLAGYNEQFF.

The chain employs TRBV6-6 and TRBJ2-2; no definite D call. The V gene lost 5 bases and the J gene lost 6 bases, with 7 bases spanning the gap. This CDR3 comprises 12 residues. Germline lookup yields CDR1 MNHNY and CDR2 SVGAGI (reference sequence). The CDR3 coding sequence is TGTGCCAGCAGTCCACTCGCCGGGGAGCTGTTTTTT. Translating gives CASSPLAGELFF.

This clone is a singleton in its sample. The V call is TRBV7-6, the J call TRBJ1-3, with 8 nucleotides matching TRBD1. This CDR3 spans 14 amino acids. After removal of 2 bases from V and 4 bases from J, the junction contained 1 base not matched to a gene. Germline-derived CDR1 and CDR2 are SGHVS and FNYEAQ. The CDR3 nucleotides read TGTGCCAGCAGCTTACGGACAGGGGGAAACACCATATATTTT. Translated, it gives CASSLRTGGNTIYF.

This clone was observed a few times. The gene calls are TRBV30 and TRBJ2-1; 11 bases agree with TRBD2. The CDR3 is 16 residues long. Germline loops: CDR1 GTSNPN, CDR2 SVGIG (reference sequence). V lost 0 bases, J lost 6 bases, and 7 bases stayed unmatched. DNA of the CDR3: TGTGCCTGGAGTGTTGTAGCGGGAGGGCTGGGCAATGAGCAGTTCTTC. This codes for CAWSVVAGGLGNEQFF.

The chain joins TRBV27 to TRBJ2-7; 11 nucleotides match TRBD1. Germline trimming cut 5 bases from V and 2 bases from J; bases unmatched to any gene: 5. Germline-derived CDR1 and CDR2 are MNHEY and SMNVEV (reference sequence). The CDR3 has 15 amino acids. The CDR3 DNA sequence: TGTGCCAGCAGTCCGGGACAGGGGGGGCCCTACGAGCAGTACTTC. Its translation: CASSPGQGGPYEQYF.

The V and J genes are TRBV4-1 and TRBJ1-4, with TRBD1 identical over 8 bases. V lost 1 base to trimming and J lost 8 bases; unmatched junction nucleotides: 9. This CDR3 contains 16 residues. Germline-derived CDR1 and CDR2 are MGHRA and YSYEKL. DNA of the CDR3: TGCGCCAGCAGCCAAGGCCCCGACAGGGGTGGCGAAAAACTGTTTTTT. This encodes CASSQGPDRGGEKLFF.

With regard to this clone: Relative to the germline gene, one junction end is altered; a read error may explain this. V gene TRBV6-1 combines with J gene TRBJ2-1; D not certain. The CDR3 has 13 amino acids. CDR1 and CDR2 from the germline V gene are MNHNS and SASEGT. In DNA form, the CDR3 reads TGTGCCAGCAGTGAACTTCAGAAGGCGGTGGTGATCTTC. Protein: CASSELQKAVVIF.

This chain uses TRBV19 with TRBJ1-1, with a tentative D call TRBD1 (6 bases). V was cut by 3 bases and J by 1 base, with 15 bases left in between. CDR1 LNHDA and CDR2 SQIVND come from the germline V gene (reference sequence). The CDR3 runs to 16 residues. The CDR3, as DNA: TGTGCCAGTAGTATCTGGTGGGGGCGAGAGAACACTGAAGCTTTCTTT. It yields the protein CASSIWWGRENTEAFF.

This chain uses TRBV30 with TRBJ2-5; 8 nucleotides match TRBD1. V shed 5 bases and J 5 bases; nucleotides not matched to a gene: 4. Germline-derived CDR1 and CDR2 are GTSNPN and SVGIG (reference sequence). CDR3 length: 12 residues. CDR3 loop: CAWAGGVETQYF. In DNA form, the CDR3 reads TGTGCCTGGGCAGGGGGCGTTGAGACCCAGTACTTC.

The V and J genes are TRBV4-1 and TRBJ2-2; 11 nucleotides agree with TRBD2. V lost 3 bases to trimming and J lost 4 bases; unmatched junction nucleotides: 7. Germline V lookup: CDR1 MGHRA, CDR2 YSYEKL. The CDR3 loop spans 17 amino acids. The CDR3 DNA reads TGCGCCAGCAGCCAGGGATATAGCGGGAGGGGCACCGGGGAGCTGTTTTTT. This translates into CASSQGYSGRGTGELFF.

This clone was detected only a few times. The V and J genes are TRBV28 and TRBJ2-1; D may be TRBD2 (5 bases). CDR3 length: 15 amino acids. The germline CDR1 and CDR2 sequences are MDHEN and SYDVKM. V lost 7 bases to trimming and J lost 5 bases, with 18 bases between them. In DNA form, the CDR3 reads TGTGCCAGCACCTTACGTAGGACGGGGAACAATGAGCAGTTCTTC. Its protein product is CASTLRRTGNNEQFF.

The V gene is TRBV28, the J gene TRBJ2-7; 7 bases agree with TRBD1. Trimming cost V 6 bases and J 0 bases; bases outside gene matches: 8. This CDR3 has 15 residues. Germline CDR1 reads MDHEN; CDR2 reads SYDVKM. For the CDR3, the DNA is TGTGCCAGCAGCATTACCGGGACAGCCTCCTACGAGCAGTACTTC. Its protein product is CASSITGTASYEQYF.

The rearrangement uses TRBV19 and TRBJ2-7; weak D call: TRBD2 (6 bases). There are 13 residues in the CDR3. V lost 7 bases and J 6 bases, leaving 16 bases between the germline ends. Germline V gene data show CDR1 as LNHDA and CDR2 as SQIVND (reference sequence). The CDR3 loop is CASTGTRLGEQYF. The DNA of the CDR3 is TGTGCCAGTACCGGGACTCGTCTAGGCGAGCAGTACTTC.

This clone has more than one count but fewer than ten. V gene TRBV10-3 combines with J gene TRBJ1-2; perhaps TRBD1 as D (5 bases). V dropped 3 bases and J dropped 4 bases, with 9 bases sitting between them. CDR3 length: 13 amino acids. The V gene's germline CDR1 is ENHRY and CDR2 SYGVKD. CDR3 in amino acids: CAISEGAPYGYTF. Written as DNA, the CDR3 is TGTGCCATCAGTGAAGGGGCACCCTATGGCTACACCTTC.

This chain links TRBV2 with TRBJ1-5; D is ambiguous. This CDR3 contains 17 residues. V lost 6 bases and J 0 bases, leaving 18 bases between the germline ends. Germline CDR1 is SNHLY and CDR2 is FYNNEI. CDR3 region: CASRRGVDDNSNQPQHF. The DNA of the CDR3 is TGTGCCAGCAGACGAGGAGTAGACGATAATAGCAATCAGCCCCAGCATTTT.

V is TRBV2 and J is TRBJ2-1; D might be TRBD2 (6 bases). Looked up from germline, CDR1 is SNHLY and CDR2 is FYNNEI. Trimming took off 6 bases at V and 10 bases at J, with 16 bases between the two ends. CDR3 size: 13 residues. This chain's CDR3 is CASSGSGLVEQFF. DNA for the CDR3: TGTGCCAGCAGCGGGTCGGGACTTGTGGAGCAGTTCTTC.

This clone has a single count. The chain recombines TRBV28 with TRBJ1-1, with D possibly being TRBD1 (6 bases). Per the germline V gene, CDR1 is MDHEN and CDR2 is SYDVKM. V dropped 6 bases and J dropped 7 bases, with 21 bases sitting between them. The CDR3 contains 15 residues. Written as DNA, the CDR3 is TGTGCCAGCAGACCATTGGTAGGGGGTAGAGTTGAAGCTTTCTTT. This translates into CASRPLVGGRVEAFF.

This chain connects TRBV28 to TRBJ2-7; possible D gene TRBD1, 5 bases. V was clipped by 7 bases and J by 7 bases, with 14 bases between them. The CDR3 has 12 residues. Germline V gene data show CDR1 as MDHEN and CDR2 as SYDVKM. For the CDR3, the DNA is TGTGCCAGCAATGGGGCTCTTGTAGAGCAGTACTTC. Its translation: CASNGALVEQYF. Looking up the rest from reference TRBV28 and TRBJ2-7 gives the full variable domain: DVKVTQSSRYLVKRTGEKVFLECVQDMDHENMFWYRQDPGLGLRLIYFSYDVKMKEKGDIPEGYSVSREKKERFSLILESASTNQTSMYLCASNGALVEQYFGPGTRLTVT.

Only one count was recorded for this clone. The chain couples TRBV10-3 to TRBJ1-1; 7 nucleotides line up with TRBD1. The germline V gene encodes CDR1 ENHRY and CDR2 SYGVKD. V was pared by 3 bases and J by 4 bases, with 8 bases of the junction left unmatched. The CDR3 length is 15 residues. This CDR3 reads CAISDAGQRVTEAFF. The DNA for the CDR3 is TGTGCCATCAGTGACGCGGGACAGCGGGTCACTGAAGCTTTCTTT.

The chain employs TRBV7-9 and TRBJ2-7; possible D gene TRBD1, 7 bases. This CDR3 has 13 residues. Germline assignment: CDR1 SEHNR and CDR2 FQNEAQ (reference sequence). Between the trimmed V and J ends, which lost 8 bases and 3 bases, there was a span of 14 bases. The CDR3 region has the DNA TGTGCCAGCGGCCCAGGGGGACTCTACGAGCAGTACTTC. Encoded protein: CASGPGGLYEQYF. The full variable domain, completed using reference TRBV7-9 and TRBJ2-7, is DTGVSQNPRHKITKRGQNVTFRCDPISEHNRLYWYRQTLGQGPEFLTYFQNEAQLEKSRLLSDRFSAERPKGSFSTLEIQRTEQGDSAMYLCASGPGGLYEQYFGPGTRLTVT.